This T cell receptor beta chain was sequenced in a study of T cell repertoires in cytomegalovirus infection. In the study overall: The study used recently identified HLA-C-restricted and well-studied HLA-B-restricted CMV epitopes. In public TCR beta signatures, there were indications of both CMV infection and matching HLA type.

Study outcomes and limitations: Summed frequency of public TCR beta families distinguished CMV carriers with the relevant HLA.

The CDR3 spans 14 residues. The trim removed 5 bases at V and 4 bases at J, leaving 6 bases unmatched. Per the germline V gene, CDR1 is ENHRY and CDR2 is SYGVKD. In TCRdb, the reads were re-called with MiXCR into one record per CDR3 protein. The table shows 450,000 to 600,000 distinct CDR3 sequences, with roughly 46% occurring only once. Details on this clonotype: The antigen is not known.

The sample in question was cultured PBMCs, obtained from culture after CMV antigen stimulation. The chain is built from TRBV10-3 and TRBJ2-7; the match to TRBD1 covers 9 bases. The sequence derives from a human donor in good health (CMV status not recorded). Some clones in this sample may be carry-over from other donors' samples. In DNA form, the CDR3 reads TGTGCCATCAGTAGGGGACAGGGCGATTACGAGCAGTACTTC. Residues: CAISRGQGDYEQYF.